The 27 T cell receptor beta chains below were found in one sample sequenced in a study of T cells in Graves' hyperthyroidism and ophthalmopathy. Amplified TCR beta CDR3 regions came from RNA transcripts. HTBI primers were employed in a first-round RT-PCR of the TCR CDR3. TCRdb called the multiplex PCR reads again in MiXCR, with one record for every CDR3 protein. The sample lists more than 300,000 distinct CDR3 sequences; about 18% were seen once. Source material: blood. The origin of the receptors is a man younger than 30 with Graves' ophthalmopathy.

The gene calls are TRBV19 and TRBJ2-1; TRBD1 aligns across 9 bases. Per the germline V gene, CDR1 is LNHDA and CDR2 is SQIVND (reference sequence). V was clipped by 7 bases and J by 4 bases; unmatched bases: 8. The CDR3 consists of 15 residues. The CDR3: CASTLDRGGYNEQFF. CDR3 in DNA: TGTGCCAGTACTCTGGACAGGGGAGGGTACAATGAGCAGTTCTTC.

This clonotype appeared a few times. This chain connects TRBV18 to TRBJ1-6; D unclear. Between the trimmed V and J ends, which lost 3 bases and 10 bases, there was a span of 13 bases. Germline CDR1 KGHSH, CDR2 LQKENI. This CDR3 has 14 residues. This CDR3 reads CASSPGSAWSPLHF. In nucleotides, the CDR3 is TGTGCCAGCTCACCGGGCAGCGCCTGGTCACCCCTCCACTTT.

This clonotype came up a few times. The J gene is TRBJ1-1, the V gene TRBV19, with TRBD1 matching over 7 bases. Germline assignment: CDR1 LNHDA and CDR2 SQIVND (reference sequence). The CDR3 length is 16 residues. V lost 4 bases to trimming and J lost 0 bases; unmatched junction nucleotides: 8. CDR3 protein: CASSTLWDRMNTEAFF. The CDR3 bases are TGTGCCAGTAGTACCCTCTGGGACAGAATGAACACTGAAGCTTTCTTT.

The rearrangement uses TRBV6-2 or TRBV6-3 and TRBJ2-7, with TRBD1 matching 9 bases. The CDR3 loop spans 16 amino acids. Germline V CDR1 and CDR2: MNHEY, SVGEGT. The ends lost 4 bases at V and 1 base at J; junction bases unmatched: 8. CDR3 loop: CASSSITGTGSYEQYF. In DNA, the CDR3 is TGTGCCAGCAGTTCGATCACCGGGACAGGGTCCTACGAGCAGTACTTC.

The gene calls are TRBV27 and TRBJ2-3; D is possibly TRBD2 (7 bases). Germline V lookup: CDR1 MNHEY, CDR2 SMNVEV (reference sequence). This CDR3 contains 13 residues. CDR3 nucleotides: TGTGCGGTGGGAGGGGGGGCGGGAGATACGCAGTATTTT. It translates to CAVGGGAGDTQYF.

There are many counts of this clonotype. The J gene is TRBJ1-5, the V gene TRBV6-1; maybe TRBD1 (5 bases). There are 13 residues in the CDR3. Trimming removed 4 bases from V and 5 bases from J, with 9 bases in between. CDR1 is MNHNS and CDR2 is SASEGT in the germline V gene. For the CDR3, the DNA is TGTGCCAGCAGTGGAGACAGAGATCAGCCCCAGCATTTT. Its protein product is CASSGDRDQPQHF.

This clonotype was found a few times. V and J are TRBV3-1 and TRBJ2-7; no definite D call. V was trimmed by 0 bases and J by 5 bases, leaving 8 bases between them. CDR1 and CDR2 from the germline V gene are LGHDT and YNNKEL (reference sequence). CDR3 length: 13 amino acids. CDR3: CASSQEGIHEQYF. The CDR3 region has the DNA TGTGCCAGCAGCCAAGAAGGGATCCACGAGCAGTACTTC.

This clonotype was picked up many times. The rearrangement uses TRBV3-1 and TRBJ2-1; the D is unclear. CDR3 length: 15 residues. CDR1 and CDR2 (germline): LGHDT, YNNKEL (reference sequence). Deletions cut 1 base from V and 4 bases from J, with 11 bases between. The CDR3 protein is CASSQVYAPYNEQFF. In DNA form, the CDR3 reads TGTGCCAGCAGCCAAGTTTACGCCCCATACAATGAGCAGTTCTTC.

The chain is built from TRBV19 and TRBJ2-7; D may match TRBD1 or TRBD2 (5 bases each). The germline CDR1 and CDR2 sequences are LNHDA and SQIVND (reference sequence). V was shortened by 1 base and J by 0 bases, with 19 bases between the two germline ends. This CDR3 spans 18 amino acids. CDR3 nucleotide sequence: TGTGCCAGTAGTATAGGGGGCCAACACGGGACGGACTCCTACGAGCAGTACTTC. Protein product: CASSIGGQHGTDSYEQYF.

This chain joins TRBV4-1 and TRBJ2-3; unclear D gene. Germline CDR1 MGHRA, CDR2 YSYEKL. Trimming cost V 1 base and J 10 bases, with 9 bases left between them. CDR3 size: 12 residues. The CDR3 loop is CASSQVLSAQYF. CDR3 sequence (DNA): TGCGCCAGCAGCCAAGTGCTGTCCGCGCAGTATTTT.

This clonotype has at least ten counts. The J gene is TRBJ1-4, the V gene TRBV28, with 7 bases fitting TRBD1. Germline V gene lookup returns CDR1 MDHEN and CDR2 SYDVKM. The junction had 7 bases not matched to a gene; V was cut back by 4 bases and J by 8 bases. This CDR3 has 14 amino acids. The CDR3 coding sequence is TGTGCCAGCAGTTCGGGACAGCTGGGGGAAAAACTGTTTTTT. It encodes CASSSGQLGEKLFF.

This clonotype was counted ten times or more. The rearrangement joins TRBV28 to TRBJ1-2, with D unclear. The CDR3 length is 14 residues. The V end lost 1 base, the J end lost 2 bases, and 8 bases lay between the germline ends. The germline V gene has CDR1 MDHEN and CDR2 SYDVKM. CDR3 amino acids: CASSLFIVNYGYTF. The DNA for the CDR3 is TGTGCCAGCAGTTTATTTATTGTCAACTATGGCTACACCTTC.

This clonotype was seen ten or more times. The chain recombines TRBV28 with TRBJ2-7, with TRBD2 matching 10 bases. Losses at the gene ends were 7 bases for V and 9 bases for J; bases not matched to a gene: 9. Germline-derived CDR1 and CDR2 are MDHEN and SYDVKM. The CDR3 extends over 13 amino acids. The CDR3 sequence: CASTSGGEDGQYF. In DNA form, the CDR3 reads TGTGCCAGCACCAGCGGGGGGGAAGACGGGCAGTACTTC. Using reference TRBV28 and TRBJ2-7 for the parts outside the CDR3, the full variable domain is DVKVTQSSRYLVKRTGEKVFLECVQDMDHENMFWYRQDPGLGLRLIYFSYDVKMKEKGDIPEGYSVSREKKERFSLILESASTNQTSMYLCASTSGGEDGQYFGPGTRLTVT.

Concerning this clonotype itself: A clone one base away is much larger, so this may be a read error. J is TRBJ2-1 and V is TRBV7-3; D is perhaps TRBD1 (5 bases). This CDR3 is 13 amino acids long. Germline V gene sequence: CDR1 SGHTA, CDR2 FQGTGA. Deletions cut 8 bases from V and 4 bases from J, with 12 bases between. The CDR3 here is CASGPGKYNEQFF. The CDR3 nucleotides are TGTGCCAGCGGCCCAGGGAAATACAATGAGCAGTTCTTC.

This clonotype was counted a few times. The chain combines TRBV14 with TRBJ1-1; tentative D call: TRBD1 (5 bases). The germline gives CDR1 SGHDN, CDR2 FVKESK. Trimming pared 1 base from V and 2 bases from J, leaving 11 bases between. The CDR3 is made up of 15 amino acids. CDR3 in amino acids: CASSQGGRGNTEAFF. The DNA of the CDR3 is TGTGCCAGCAGCCAAGGCGGAAGGGGTAACACTGAAGCTTTCTTT.

This clonotype was seen many times. V is TRBV2 and J is TRBJ1-1, with 7 positions matching TRBD1. Germline CDR1 and CDR2: SNHLY and FYNNEI. This CDR3 region has 14 residues. Trimming cost V 2 bases and J 3 bases; bases outside gene matches: 3. The CDR3 loop is CASSETTGDTEAFF. The DNA of the CDR3 is TGTGCCAGCAGTGAAACCACAGGGGACACTGAAGCTTTCTTT.

This chain links TRBV25-1 with TRBJ1-4, with 8 bases aligning to TRBD1. The germline CDR1 and CDR2 sequences are MGHDK and SYGVNS. Trimming cost V 4 bases and J 1 base; bases outside gene matches: 5. CDR3 length equals 16 residues. Here the CDR3 reads CASSGRTGLTNEKLFF. In nucleotides, the CDR3 is TGTGCCAGCAGTGGCCGGACAGGGCTAACTAATGAAAAACTGTTTTTT.

The chain combines TRBV5-1 with TRBJ1-1; the D gene is possibly TRBD1 (5 bases). Trimming shortened V by 2 bases and J by 1 base, and 12 bases separated the two germline ends. The CDR3 spans 15 residues. The V gene's germline CDR1 is SGHRS and CDR2 YFSETQ. CDR3 nucleotide sequence: TGCGCCAGCAGCTTTCCTGGGGCTGGGAACACTGAAGCTTTCTTT. It specifies CASSFPGAGNTEAFF. The full variable domain, completed using reference TRBV5-1 and TRBJ1-1, is KAGVTQTPRYLIKTRGQQVTLSCSPISGHRSVSWYQQTPGQGLQFLFEYFSETQRNKGNFPGRFSGRQFSNSRSEMNVSTLELGDSALYLCASSFPGAGNTEAFFGQGTRLTVV.

This clonotype was detected a few times. The rearrangement joins TRBV6-2 or TRBV6-3 to TRBJ2-3, with a possible D match to TRBD1 (6 bases). V was pared by 2 bases and J by 3 bases, with 15 bases between. Per germline, CDR1 MNHEY and CDR2 SVGEGT. This CDR3 has 16 amino acids. In DNA, the CDR3 is TGTGCCAGCAGTTACCAACGTGGGGGCGTAACAGATACGCAGTATTTT. It translates to CASSYQRGGVTDTQYF.

This clonotype occurred many times. The V and J genes are TRBV6-1 and TRBJ2-7; D is uncertain. The V gene's germline CDR1 is MNHNS and CDR2 SASEGT. V was trimmed by 1 base and J by 2 bases, leaving 9 bases between them. This CDR3 has 14 residues. CDR3 bases: TGTGCCAGCAGTGAAGATGGGAATGCCTACGAGCAGTACTTC. Protein: CASSEDGNAYEQYF.

A remark on this clonotype: A read error may explain this, as a much larger clone is one base away. This chain joins TRBV7-9 and TRBJ2-7; D unclear. CDR3 length: 12 residues. Per the germline V gene, CDR1 is SEHNR and CDR2 is FQNEAQ (reference sequence). The DNA for the CDR3 is TGTGCCTGCAGCTTAGCTGGCAGCGAGCAGTACTTC. Residues: CACSLAGSEQYF.

On this clonotype itself: This clone may be a read error of a much larger clone one base away. This CDR3 reads CASSLGGSGPQHF. The CDR3 region has the DNA TGTGCCAGCAGCCTCGGGGGGTCCGGGCCCCAGCATTTT. The rearrangement joins TRBV3-1 to TRBJ1-5, with a tentative D call TRBD1 (5 bases). The CDR3 loop spans 13 amino acids. V lost 4 bases, J lost 9 bases, and 13 bases lay in between. Germline values: CDR1 LGHDT, CDR2 YNNKEL (reference sequence).

Ten or more counts support this clonotype. The V gene is TRBV7-9, the J gene TRBJ2-2; D not certain. The CDR3 length is 14 residues. CDR1 is SEHNR, CDR2 FQNEAQ, per germline (reference sequence). CDR3 in amino acids: CVEDGSVYTGELFF. The CDR3 DNA reads TGTGTCGAGGACGGGTCGGTTTACACCGGGGAGCTGTTTTTT.

A remark on this clonotype: Germline is not matched at one junction end, which may reflect a read error. V gene TRBV20-1 combines with J gene TRBJ2-7; D gene unclear. CDR3 length equals 14 residues. Germline V gives CDR1 DFQATT, CDR2 SNEGSKA (reference sequence). CDR3 sequence: CSARVEWETYEQYF. In DNA form, the CDR3 reads TGCAGTGCCAGAGTAGAGTGGGAAACCTACGAGCAGTACTTC.

The chain links TRBV5-6 to TRBJ2-5; D is unclear. CDR1 is SGHDT, CDR2 YYEEEE, per germline. Trimming pared 3 bases from V and 0 bases from J, leaving 9 bases between. The CDR3 has 14 residues. This CDR3 is CASSSWANQETQYF. CDR3 in DNA: TGTGCCAGCAGCTCCTGGGCGAACCAAGAGACCCAGTACTTC.

This CDR3 is CASSVETGKVTGELFF. The CDR3 nucleotides are TGTGCCAGCAGCGTAGAGACAGGGAAGGTCACCGGGGAGCTGTTTTTT. The chain carries TRBV9 and TRBJ2-2, with 7 positions matching TRBD1. CDR1 is SGDLS and CDR2 is YYNGEE in the germline V gene. The V gene end was trimmed by 0 bases and the J gene end by 4 bases; junction bases not matched to a gene: 6. The CDR3 runs to 16 residues.

This chain links TRBV7-9 with TRBJ2-3; 10 bases agree with TRBD2. With V trimmed by 5 bases and J by 3 bases, 5 bases remained unmatched. CDR3 length: 15 amino acids. In germline, CDR1 is SEHNR, CDR2 FQNEAQ (reference sequence). CDR3 protein: CASSNLAGVTDTQYF. The CDR3 bases are TGTGCCAGCAGCAACCTAGCGGGGGTGACAGATACGCAGTATTTT.